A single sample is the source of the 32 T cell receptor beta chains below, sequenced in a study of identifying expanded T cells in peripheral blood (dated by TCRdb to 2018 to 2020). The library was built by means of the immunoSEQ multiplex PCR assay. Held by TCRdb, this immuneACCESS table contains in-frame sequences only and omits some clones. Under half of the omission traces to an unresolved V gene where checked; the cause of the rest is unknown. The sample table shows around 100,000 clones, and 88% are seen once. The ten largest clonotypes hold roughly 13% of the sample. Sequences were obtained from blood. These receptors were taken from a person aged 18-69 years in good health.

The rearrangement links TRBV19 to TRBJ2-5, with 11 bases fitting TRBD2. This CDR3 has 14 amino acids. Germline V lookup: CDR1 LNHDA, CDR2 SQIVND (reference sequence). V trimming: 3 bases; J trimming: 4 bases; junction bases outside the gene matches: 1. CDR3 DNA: TGTGCCAGTAGTATTACTAGCGGGAGAGAGACCCAGTACTTC. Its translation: CASSITSGRETQYF.

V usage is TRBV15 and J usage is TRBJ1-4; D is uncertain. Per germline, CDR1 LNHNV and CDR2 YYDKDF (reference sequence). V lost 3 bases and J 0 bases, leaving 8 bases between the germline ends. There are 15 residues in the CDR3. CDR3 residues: CATSSTGSTNEKLFF. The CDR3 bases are TGTGCCACCAGCAGTACGGGCTCAACTAATGAAAAACTGTTTTTT.

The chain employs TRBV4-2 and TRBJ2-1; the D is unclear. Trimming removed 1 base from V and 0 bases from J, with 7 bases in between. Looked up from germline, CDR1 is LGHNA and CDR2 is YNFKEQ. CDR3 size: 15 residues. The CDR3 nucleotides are TGTGCCAGCAGCCAAGGGCCGTACTCCTACAATGAGCAGTTCTTC. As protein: CASSQGPYSYNEQFF.

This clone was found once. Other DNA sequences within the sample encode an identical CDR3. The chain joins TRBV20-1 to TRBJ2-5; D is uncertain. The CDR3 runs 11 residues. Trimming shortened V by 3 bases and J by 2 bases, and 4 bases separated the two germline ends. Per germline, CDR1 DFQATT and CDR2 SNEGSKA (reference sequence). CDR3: CSASVQETQYF. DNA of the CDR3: TGCAGTGCTAGTGTGCAAGAGACCCAGTACTTC.

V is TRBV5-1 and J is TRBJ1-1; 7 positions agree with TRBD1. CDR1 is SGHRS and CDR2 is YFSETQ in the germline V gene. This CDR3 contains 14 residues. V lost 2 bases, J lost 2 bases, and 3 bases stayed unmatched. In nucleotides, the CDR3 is TGCGCCAGCAGCTTCGGGGACAGCAACACTGAAGCTTTCTTT. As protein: CASSFGDSNTEAFF. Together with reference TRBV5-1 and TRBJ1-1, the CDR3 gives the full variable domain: KAGVTQTPRYLIKTRGQQVTLSCSPISGHRSVSWYQQTPGQGLQFLFEYFSETQRNKGNFPGRFSGRQFSNSRSEMNVSTLELGDSALYLCASSFGDSNTEAFFGQGTRLTVV.

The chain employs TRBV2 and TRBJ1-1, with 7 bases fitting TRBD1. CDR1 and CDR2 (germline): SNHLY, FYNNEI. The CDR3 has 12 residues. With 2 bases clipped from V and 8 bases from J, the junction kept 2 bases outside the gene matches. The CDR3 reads CASSETGAEAFF. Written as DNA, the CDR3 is TGTGCCAGCAGTGAAACAGGGGCAGAAGCTTTCTTT.

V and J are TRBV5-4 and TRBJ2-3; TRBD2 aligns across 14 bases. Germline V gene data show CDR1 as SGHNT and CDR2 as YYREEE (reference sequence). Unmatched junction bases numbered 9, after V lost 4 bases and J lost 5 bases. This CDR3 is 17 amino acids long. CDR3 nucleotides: TGTGCCAGCAGCCCTAGACTAGCGGGGGGGAGAGGAGATACGCAGTATTTT. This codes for CASSPRLAGGRGDTQYF.

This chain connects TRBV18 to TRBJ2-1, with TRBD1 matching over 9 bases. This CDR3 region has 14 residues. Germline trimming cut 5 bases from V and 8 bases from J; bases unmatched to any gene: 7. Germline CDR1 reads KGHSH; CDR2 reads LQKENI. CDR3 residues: CASSTNTGGDEQFF. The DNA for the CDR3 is TGTGCCAGCTCAACCAATACAGGGGGCGATGAGCAGTTCTTC. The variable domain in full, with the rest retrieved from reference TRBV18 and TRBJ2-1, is NAGVMQNPRHLVRRRGQEARLRCSPMKGHSHVYWYRQLPEEGLKFMVYLQKENIIDESGMPKERFSAEFPKEGPSILRIQQVVRGDSAAYFCASSTNTGGDEQFFGPGTRLTVL.

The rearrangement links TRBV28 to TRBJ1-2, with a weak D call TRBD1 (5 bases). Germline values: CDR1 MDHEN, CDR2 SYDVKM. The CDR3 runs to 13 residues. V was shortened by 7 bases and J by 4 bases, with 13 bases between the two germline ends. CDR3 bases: TGTGCCAGCACAATGGGACTGGGCTATGGCTACACCTTC. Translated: CASTMGLGYGYTF.

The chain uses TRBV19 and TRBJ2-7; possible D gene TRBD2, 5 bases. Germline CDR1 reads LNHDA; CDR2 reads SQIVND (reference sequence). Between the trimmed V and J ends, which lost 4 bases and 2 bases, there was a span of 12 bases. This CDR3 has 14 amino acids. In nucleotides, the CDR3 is TGTGCCAGTAGTAGATTAGGAGGCACCTACGAGCAGTACTTC. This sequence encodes CASSRLGGTYEQYF.

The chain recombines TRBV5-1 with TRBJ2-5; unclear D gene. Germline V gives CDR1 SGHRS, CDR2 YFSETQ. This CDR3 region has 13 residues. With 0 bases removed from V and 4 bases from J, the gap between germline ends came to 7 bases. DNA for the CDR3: TGCGCCAGCAGCTTGGCCCGCGGAGAGACCCAGTACTTC. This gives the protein CASSLARGETQYF.

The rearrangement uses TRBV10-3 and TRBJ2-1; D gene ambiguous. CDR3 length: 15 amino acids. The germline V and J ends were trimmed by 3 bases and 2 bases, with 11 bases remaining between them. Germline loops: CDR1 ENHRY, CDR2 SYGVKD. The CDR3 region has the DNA TGTGCCATCAGTGAAAGGCTCGTCGCCTACAATGAGCAGTTCTTC. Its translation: CAISERLVAYNEQFF.

The CDR3 protein is CASSLMAGGSYEQYF. CDR3 bases: TGTGCCAGCAGCTTAATGGCAGGGGGCTCCTACGAGCAGTACTTC. This chain joins TRBV7-3 and TRBJ2-7, with 7 bases lining up with TRBD1. CDR3 length: 15 amino acids. Trimming took 1 base from V and 0 from J; bases not matched to a gene: 3. The germline V gene encodes CDR1 SGHTA and CDR2 FQGTGA.

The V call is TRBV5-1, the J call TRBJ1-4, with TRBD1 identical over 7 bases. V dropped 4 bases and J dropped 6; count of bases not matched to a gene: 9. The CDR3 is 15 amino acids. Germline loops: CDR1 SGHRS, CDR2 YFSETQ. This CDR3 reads CASSGRTGGDEKLFF. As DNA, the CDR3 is TGCGCCAGCAGCGGCCGGACAGGCGGGGATGAAAAACTGTTTTTT.

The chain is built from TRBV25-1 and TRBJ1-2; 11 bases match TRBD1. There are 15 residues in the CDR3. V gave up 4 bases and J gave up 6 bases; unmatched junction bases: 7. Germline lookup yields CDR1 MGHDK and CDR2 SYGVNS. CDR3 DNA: TGTGCCAGCAGTGGGGGGACAGGGGGAACCCATGGCTACACCTTC. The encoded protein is CASSGGTGGTHGYTF.

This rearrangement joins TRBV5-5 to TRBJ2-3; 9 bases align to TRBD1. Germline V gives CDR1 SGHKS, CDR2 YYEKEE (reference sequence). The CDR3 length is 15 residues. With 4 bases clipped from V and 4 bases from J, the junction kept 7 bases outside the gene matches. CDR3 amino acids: CASSPGQGSPDTQYF. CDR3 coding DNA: TGTGCCAGCAGCCCGGGACAGGGAAGCCCAGATACGCAGTATTTT.

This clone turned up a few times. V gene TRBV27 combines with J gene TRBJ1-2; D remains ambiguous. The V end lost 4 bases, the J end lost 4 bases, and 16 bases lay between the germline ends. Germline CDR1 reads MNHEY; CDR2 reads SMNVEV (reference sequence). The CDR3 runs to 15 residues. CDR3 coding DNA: TGTGCCAGCAGTTCCCCCTACGCCGGTTCCTATGGCTACACCTTC. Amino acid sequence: CASSSPYAGSYGYTF.

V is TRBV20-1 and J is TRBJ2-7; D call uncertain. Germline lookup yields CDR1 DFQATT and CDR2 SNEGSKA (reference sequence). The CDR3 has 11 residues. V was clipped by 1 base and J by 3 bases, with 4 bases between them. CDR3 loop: CSARGDYEQYF. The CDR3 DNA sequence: TGCAGTGCTAGAGGGGACTACGAGCAGTACTTC.

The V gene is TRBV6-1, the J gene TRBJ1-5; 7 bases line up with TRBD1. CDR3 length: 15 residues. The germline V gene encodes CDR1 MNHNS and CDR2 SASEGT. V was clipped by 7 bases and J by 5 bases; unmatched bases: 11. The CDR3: CASNPGQSSYQPQHF. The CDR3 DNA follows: TGTGCCAGCAATCCGGGACAGTCGAGCTATCAGCCCCAGCATTTT.

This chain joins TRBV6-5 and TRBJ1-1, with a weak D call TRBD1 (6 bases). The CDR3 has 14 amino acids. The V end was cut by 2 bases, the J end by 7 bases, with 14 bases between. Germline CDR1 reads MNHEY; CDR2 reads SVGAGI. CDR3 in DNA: TGTGCCAGCAGTTACGGGGGCAGAGTGATTGAAGCTTTCTTT. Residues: CASSYGGRVIEAFF.

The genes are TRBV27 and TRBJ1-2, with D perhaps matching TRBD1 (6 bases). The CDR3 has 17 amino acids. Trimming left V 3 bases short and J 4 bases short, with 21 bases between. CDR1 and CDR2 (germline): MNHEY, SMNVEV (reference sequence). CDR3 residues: CASSLGPGTPAVYGYTF. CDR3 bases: TGTGCCAGCAGTTTGGGGCCCGGGACACCGGCGGTCTATGGCTACACCTTC.

This CDR3 reads CASSVTGGAGNTIYF. CDR3 DNA sequence: TGTGCCAGCAGCGTAACAGGGGGCGCTGGAAACACCATATATTTT. This rearrangement joins TRBV6-1 to TRBJ1-3, with 9 bases fitting TRBD1. Trimming at V came to 6 bases and at J to 2 bases, leaving 5 bases not matched to a gene. There are 15 residues in the CDR3. Germline assignment: CDR1 MNHNS and CDR2 SASEGT.

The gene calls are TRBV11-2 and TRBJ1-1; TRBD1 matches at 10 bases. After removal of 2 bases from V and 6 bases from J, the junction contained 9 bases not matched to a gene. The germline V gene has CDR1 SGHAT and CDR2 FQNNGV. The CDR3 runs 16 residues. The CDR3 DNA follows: TGTGCCAGCAGCTTAACGGGACAGGGGTATAAGGCTGAAGCTTTCTTT. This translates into CASSLTGQGYKAEAFF.

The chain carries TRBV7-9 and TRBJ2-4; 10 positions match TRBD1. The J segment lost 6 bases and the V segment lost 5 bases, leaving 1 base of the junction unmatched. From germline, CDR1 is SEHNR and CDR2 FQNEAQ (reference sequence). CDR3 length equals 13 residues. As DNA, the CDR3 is TGTGCCAGCAGCAGGGACAGGGGAAACATTCAGTACTTC. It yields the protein CASSRDRGNIQYF.

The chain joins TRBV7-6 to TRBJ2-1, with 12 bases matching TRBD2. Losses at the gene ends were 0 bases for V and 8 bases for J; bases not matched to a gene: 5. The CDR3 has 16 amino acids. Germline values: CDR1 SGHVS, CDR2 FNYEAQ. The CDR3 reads CASSLAETSGGHEQFF. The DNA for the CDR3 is TGTGCCAGCAGCTTAGCGGAGACTAGCGGGGGCCATGAGCAGTTCTTC. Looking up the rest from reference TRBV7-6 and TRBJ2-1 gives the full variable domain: GAGVSQSPRYKVTKRGQDVALRCDPISGHVSLYWYRQALGQGPEFLTYFNYEAQQDKSGLPNDRFSAERPEGSISTLTIQRTEQRDSAMYRCASSLAETSGGHEQFFGPGTRLTVL.

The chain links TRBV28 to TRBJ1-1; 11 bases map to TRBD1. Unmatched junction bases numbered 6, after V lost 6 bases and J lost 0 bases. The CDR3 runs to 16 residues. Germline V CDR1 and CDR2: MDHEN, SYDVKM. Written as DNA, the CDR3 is TGTGCCAGCAGACCAATGGACAGGGGGCTGAACACTGAAGCTTTCTTT. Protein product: CASRPMDRGLNTEAFF.

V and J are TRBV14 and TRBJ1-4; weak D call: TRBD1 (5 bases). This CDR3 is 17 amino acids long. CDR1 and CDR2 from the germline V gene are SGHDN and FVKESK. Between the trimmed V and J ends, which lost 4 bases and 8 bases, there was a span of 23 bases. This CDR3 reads CASSPPSGFQGWEKLFF. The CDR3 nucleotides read TGTGCCAGCAGCCCCCCGTCAGGTTTTCAGGGTTGGGAAAAACTGTTTTTT.

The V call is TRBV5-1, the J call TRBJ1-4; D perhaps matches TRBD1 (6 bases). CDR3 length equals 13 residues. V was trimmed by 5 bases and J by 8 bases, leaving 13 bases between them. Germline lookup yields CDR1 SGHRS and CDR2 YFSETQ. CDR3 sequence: CASSTGIGEKLFF. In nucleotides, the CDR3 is TGCGCCAGCAGTACAGGGATTGGGGAAAAACTGTTTTTT.

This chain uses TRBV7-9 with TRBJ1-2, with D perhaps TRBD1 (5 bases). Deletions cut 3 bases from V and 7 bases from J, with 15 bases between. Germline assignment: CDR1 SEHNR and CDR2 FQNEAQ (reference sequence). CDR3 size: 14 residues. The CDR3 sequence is CASSLGGVESGYTF. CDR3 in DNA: TGTGCCAGCAGCTTGGGAGGGGTGGAAAGTGGCTACACCTTC.

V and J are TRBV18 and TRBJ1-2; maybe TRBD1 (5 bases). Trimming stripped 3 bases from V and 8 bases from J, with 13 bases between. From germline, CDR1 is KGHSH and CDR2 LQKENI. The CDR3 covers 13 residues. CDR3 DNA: TGTGCCAGCTCACCTCGGGGGGACGAGGGCTACACCTTC. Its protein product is CASSPRGDEGYTF.

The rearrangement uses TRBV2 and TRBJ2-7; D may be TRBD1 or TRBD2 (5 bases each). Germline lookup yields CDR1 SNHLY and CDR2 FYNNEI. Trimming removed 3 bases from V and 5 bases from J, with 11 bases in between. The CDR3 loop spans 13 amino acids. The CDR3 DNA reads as TGTGCCAGCAGTGAGTCACGGGGCGACGAGCAGTACTTC. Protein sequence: CASSESRGDEQYF.

The CDR3 here is CAIRGDTPVSTEAFF. DNA of the CDR3: TGTGCCATCAGGGGGGACACACCAGTGAGCACTGAAGCTTTCTTT. The J gene is TRBJ1-1, the V gene TRBV10-3, with D possibly matching TRBD1 (6 bases). The CDR3 contains 15 residues. CDR1 is ENHRY, CDR2 SYGVKD, per germline. The V end was cut by 6 bases, the J end by 4 bases, with 18 bases between.